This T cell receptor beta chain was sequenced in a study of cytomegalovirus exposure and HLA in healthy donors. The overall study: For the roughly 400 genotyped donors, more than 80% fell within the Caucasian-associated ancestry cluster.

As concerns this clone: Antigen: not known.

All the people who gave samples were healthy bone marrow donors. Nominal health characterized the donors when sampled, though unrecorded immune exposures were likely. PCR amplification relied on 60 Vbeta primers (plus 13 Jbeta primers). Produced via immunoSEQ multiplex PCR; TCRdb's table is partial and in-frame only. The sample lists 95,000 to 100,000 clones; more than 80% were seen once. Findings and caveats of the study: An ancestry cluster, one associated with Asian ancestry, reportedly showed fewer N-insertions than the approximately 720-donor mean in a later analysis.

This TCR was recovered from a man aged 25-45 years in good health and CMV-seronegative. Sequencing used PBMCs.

For the CDR3, the DNA is TGTGCCAGCAGTCAACAGGGATTACAGACCCAGTACTTC. Translating gives CASSQQGLQTQYF. This sequence joins TRBV7-2 and TRBJ2-5, with TRBD1 as a possible D gene (6 bases). Germline loops: CDR1 SGHTA, CDR2 FQGNSA. V lost 6 bases and J 6 bases, leaving 14 bases between the germline ends. This CDR3 spans 13 amino acids.